This T cell receptor beta chain is drawn from a study of PD-1 blockade in classical Hodgkin lymphoma. Overall study context: Every 2 weeks, patients had 3 mg/kg nivolumab intravenously.

Worth noting for this clone: Antigen: not known.

Findings of the study overall: Later analyses included only patients treated at least 1 year post-ASCT.

V lost 1 base and J lost 5, with 11 bases in between. CDR1 and CDR2 from the germline V gene are SEHNR and FQNEAQ (reference sequence). This CDR3 region has 15 residues. Some clones are missing from TCRdb's copy, which holds only in-frame ones; the method was immunoSEQ multiplex PCR. The sample lists approximately 61,000 clones; around 87% were seen once. Every patient had relapsed following autologous stem cell transplantation, and cohorts differed in brentuximab vedotin exposure. Sequenced here: peripheral blood mononuclear cells (PBMCs), sampled at baseline. The chain joins TRBV7-9 to TRBJ1-4; D is uncertain. The sequence was obtained from a human donor with classical Hodgkin lymphoma. The CDR3 reads CASSLGVGKNEKLFF. The DNA of the CDR3 is TGTGCCAGCAGCTTAGGCGTGGGGAAAAATGAAAAACTGTTTTTT. Looking up the rest from reference TRBV7-9 and TRBJ1-4 gives the full variable domain: DTGVSQNPRHKITKRGQNVTFRCDPISEHNRLYWYRQTLGQGPEFLTYFQNEAQLEKSRLLSDRFSAERPKGSFSTLEIQRTEQGDSAMYLCASSLGVGKNEKLFFGSGTQLSVL.